These 18 T cell receptor beta chains originate from one sample sequenced in a study of T cell responses to AZD1222 COVID-19 vaccine. Only in-frame clones appear in the TCRdb table, and some are missing; sequencing was by immunoSEQ multiplex PCR. Of approximately 140,000 clones in the sample, more than 85% were seen once. The sequencing used peripheral blood, collected on day 0 of AZD1222 vaccination. These receptors came from an adult in good health.

The chain is built from TRBV7-9 and TRBJ2-7; 8 nucleotides line up with TRBD1. Germline CDR1 and CDR2: SEHNR and FQNEAQ (reference sequence). V lost 3 bases to trimming and J lost 0 bases; unmatched junction nucleotides: 10. The CDR3 consists of 17 residues. This chain's CDR3 is CASSLPRRDRSSYEQYF. CDR3 DNA sequence: TGTGCCAGCAGCTTGCCAAGAAGGGACAGGAGCTCCTACGAGCAGTACTTC.

The rearrangement joins TRBV11-2 to TRBJ1-1, with D perhaps matching TRBD1 (5 bases). The CDR3 extends over 14 amino acids. Trimming took 2 bases from V and 3 from J, leaving 10 bases between them. Germline lookup yields CDR1 SGHAT and CDR2 FQNNGV. As DNA, the CDR3 is TGTGCCAGCAGCTTACCAAGGGGACACACTGAAGCTTTCTTT. It specifies CASSLPRGHTEAFF.

This clone was seen a single time. This CDR3 is CATPGGIGTDTQYF. The CDR3 DNA reads as TGTGCCACCCCAGGGGGGATCGGCACAGATACGCAGTATTTT. This rearrangement joins TRBV7-9 to TRBJ2-3; tentatively, D is TRBD1 (7 bases). Trimming left V 10 bases short and J 1 base short, with 15 bases between. CDR3 length: 14 amino acids. Per the germline V gene, CDR1 is SEHNR and CDR2 is FQNEAQ (reference sequence).

This clone was picked up a small number of times. The V and J genes are TRBV2 and TRBJ1-2, with 11 bases matching TRBD1. The germline gives CDR1 SNHLY, CDR2 FYNNEI. The CDR3 length is 14 residues. The junction had 3 bases not matched to a gene; V was cut back by 6 bases and J by 3 bases. The CDR3 DNA follows: TGTGCCAGCAGACCGGGACAGGGGGACTATGGCTACACCTTC. It translates to CASRPGQGDYGYTF. Drawing the rest from reference TRBV2 and TRBJ1-2, the complete variable domain is EPEVTQTPSHQVTQMGQEVILRCVPISNHLYFYWYRQILGQKVEFLVSFYNNEISEKSEIFDDQFSVERPDGSNFTLKIRSTKLEDSAMYFCASRPGQGDYGYTFGSGTRLTVV.

The chain couples TRBV29-1 to TRBJ2-7, with D possibly matching TRBD1 (6 bases). Trimming removed 6 bases at V and 1 base at J, with 10 bases between. Germline-derived CDR1 and CDR2 are SQVTM and ANQGSEA. The length of the CDR3 is 12 residues. CDR3 sequence (DNA): TGCAGCGTACGGACAGAATCCTACGAGCAGTACTTC. As protein: CSVRTESYEQYF.

The chain carries TRBV24-1 and TRBJ2-1; 8 bases fit TRBD2. Germline lookup yields CDR1 KGHDR and CDR2 SFDVKD. The junction had 7 bases not matched to a gene; V was cut back by 4 bases and J by 0 bases. The CDR3 loop spans 17 amino acids. The CDR3 here is CATSDPNSGNSYNEQFF. The CDR3 nucleotides read TGTGCCACCAGTGACCCCAATAGCGGGAACTCCTACAATGAGCAGTTCTTC.

The gene calls are TRBV7-2 and TRBJ1-3; D is undetermined. V shed 5 bases and J shed 11 bases, with 13 bases lying between them. Germline V gene sequence: CDR1 SGHTA, CDR2 FQGNSA. The CDR3 is 12 amino acids. CDR3 sequence reads: CASSVDISAIYF. Written as DNA, the CDR3 is TGTGCCAGCAGCGTTGACATCTCGGCCATATATTTT.

The V call is TRBV6-6, the J call TRBJ2-1; D remains unclear. CDR1 and CDR2 (germline): MNHNY, SVGAGI (reference sequence). Trimming removed 5 bases at V and 10 bases at J, with 9 bases between. The length of the CDR3 is 11 residues. The CDR3 spells CASSPSGEQFF. The CDR3 nucleotides are TGTGCCAGCAGTCCCTCCGGAGAGCAGTTCTTC.

The chain employs TRBV12-3 or TRBV12-4 and TRBJ2-7; D remains ambiguous. CDR3 length: 13 residues. The ends were cut back, 6 bases at V and 5 bases at J, with 14 bases in the middle. This chain's CDR3 is CASSAQSSHEQYF. CDR3 nucleotides: TGTGCCAGCAGCGCACAGTCTTCCCACGAGCAGTACTTC.

V gene TRBV18 combines with J gene TRBJ1-5; 9 bases match TRBD1. Per germline, CDR1 KGHSH and CDR2 LQKENI. The CDR3 loop spans 16 amino acids. The V and J ends lost 3 bases and 3 bases, in that order; junction bases with no gene match: 6. CDR3 coding DNA: TGTGCCAGCTCACCCGGGACAGGGAGTACCAATCAGCCCCAGCATTTT. This translates into CASSPGTGSTNQPQHF.

The rearrangement uses TRBV7-9 and TRBJ1-3; a possible D gene is TRBD1 (5 bases). Germline-derived CDR1 and CDR2 are SEHNR and FQNEAQ (reference sequence). The CDR3 sequence is 15 residues long. Between the trimmed V and J ends, which lost 1 base and 2 bases, there was a span of 9 bases. CDR3 nucleotide sequence: TGTGCCAGCAGCTTAGAACAGGTGACTGGAAACACCATATATTTT. As protein: CASSLEQVTGNTIYF.

The genes are TRBV3-1 (or the pseudogene TRBV3-2) and TRBJ2-7, with D tentatively TRBD1 (6 bases). Germline V CDR1 and CDR2: LGHDT, YNNKEL (reference sequence). V dropped 2 bases and J dropped 4 bases, with 12 bases sitting between them. The CDR3 consists of 14 residues. The CDR3 coding sequence is TGTGCCAGCAGCCAACTACAGGGTGGGTACGAGCAGTACTTC. Encoded protein: CASSQLQGGYEQYF.

The chain links TRBV12-3 or TRBV12-4 to TRBJ2-6, with D perhaps matching TRBD1 (5 bases). V was shortened by 8 bases and J by 1 base, with 6 bases between the two germline ends. CDR3 length: 13 amino acids. CDR3: CASSGSGANVLTF. Here the CDR3 DNA reads TGTGCCAGCTCAGGGTCTGGGGCCAACGTCCTGACTTTC.

This chain uses TRBV20-1 with TRBJ1-6; no firm D call. V lost 3 bases and J 7 bases, leaving 13 bases between the germline ends. The CDR3 sequence is 14 residues long. CDR1 is DFQATT, CDR2 SNEGSKA, per germline (reference sequence). The DNA of the CDR3 is TGCAGTGCTAGTCGCGGGTTGGGGAATTCACCCCTCCACTTT. It is translated as CSASRGLGNSPLHF.

The rearrangement joins TRBV18 to TRBJ2-5; D is tentatively TRBD1 or TRBD2 (6 bases each). Germline V gives CDR1 KGHSH, CDR2 LQKENI. Deletions cut 2 bases from V and 1 base from J, with 11 bases between. The CDR3 extends over 15 amino acids. The chain's CDR3 is CASSPAGGLQETQYF. For the CDR3, the DNA is TGTGCCAGCTCACCAGCCGGGGGCCTCCAAGAGACCCAGTACTTC.

This chain connects TRBV7-3 to TRBJ2-2; 8 bases line up with TRBD2. This CDR3 spans 15 amino acids. Germline CDR1 is SGHTA and CDR2 is FQGTGA. With V trimmed by 2 bases and J by 7 bases, 6 bases remained unmatched. CDR3 sequence reads: CASSLAAGAGGELFF. The DNA of the CDR3 is TGTGCCAGCAGCTTAGCAGCGGGAGCGGGCGGGGAGCTGTTTTTT.

The gene calls are TRBV2 and TRBJ1-2; no clear D. V was clipped by 5 bases and J by 3 bases, with 7 bases between them. Germline V lookup: CDR1 SNHLY, CDR2 FYNNEI. CDR3 length equals 12 residues. CDR3: CASSHRDYGYTF. The CDR3 DNA is TGTGCCAGCAGTCACCGGGACTATGGCTACACCTTC.

A remark on this clone: Distinct nucleotide sequences in the sample also encode this CDR3. The V and J genes are TRBV9 and TRBJ1-1; no clear D. The CDR3 is made up of 13 amino acids. CDR1 and CDR2 from the germline V gene are SGDLS and YYNGEE. V was clipped by 0 bases and J by 1 base, with 4 bases between them. The CDR3, as DNA: TGTGCCAGCAGCGTAGACCGGAACACTGAAGCTTTCTTT. This gives the protein CASSVDRNTEAFF.